This TCR beta chain was documented in a study of cytomegalovirus exposure and HLA in healthy donors. Regarding the study as a whole: Confirmation was obtained in vitro that a few CMV-associated chains are specific for CMV antigens. From TCR beta sequences, most subjects' HLA-A and HLA-B alleles were reportedly predicted accurately.

This clone was counted at least ten times. Its antigen is unknown. A multiplex PCR was run with 60 Vbeta primers and 13 Jbeta primers. Per the study methods: It was a later analysis that counted approximately 81 million unique TCR beta chains, of which some 9.9 million were shared. Profiling relied on immunoSEQ multiplex PCR, and the TCRdb table lists in-frame clones only, not all of them. V and J calls and clone size are those listed in that table; D and trimming were worked out from the DNA. The data hold over 150,000 clones, with more than 80% observed a single time. Trimming at V came to 0 bases and at J to 5 bases, leaving 6 bases not matched to a gene. In germline, CDR1 is LGHNA, CDR2 YSLEER. This CDR3 region has 15 residues.

The chain has TRBV4-3 and TRBJ2-5, with 7 bases fitting TRBD1. This sequence was found in a male donor in good health and CMV-seronegative. The sample consisted of PBMCs. CDR3 in amino acids: CASSQDSSRGETQYF. In DNA, the CDR3 is TGCGCCAGCAGCCAAGATTCGTCCAGGGGGGAGACCCAGTACTTC.